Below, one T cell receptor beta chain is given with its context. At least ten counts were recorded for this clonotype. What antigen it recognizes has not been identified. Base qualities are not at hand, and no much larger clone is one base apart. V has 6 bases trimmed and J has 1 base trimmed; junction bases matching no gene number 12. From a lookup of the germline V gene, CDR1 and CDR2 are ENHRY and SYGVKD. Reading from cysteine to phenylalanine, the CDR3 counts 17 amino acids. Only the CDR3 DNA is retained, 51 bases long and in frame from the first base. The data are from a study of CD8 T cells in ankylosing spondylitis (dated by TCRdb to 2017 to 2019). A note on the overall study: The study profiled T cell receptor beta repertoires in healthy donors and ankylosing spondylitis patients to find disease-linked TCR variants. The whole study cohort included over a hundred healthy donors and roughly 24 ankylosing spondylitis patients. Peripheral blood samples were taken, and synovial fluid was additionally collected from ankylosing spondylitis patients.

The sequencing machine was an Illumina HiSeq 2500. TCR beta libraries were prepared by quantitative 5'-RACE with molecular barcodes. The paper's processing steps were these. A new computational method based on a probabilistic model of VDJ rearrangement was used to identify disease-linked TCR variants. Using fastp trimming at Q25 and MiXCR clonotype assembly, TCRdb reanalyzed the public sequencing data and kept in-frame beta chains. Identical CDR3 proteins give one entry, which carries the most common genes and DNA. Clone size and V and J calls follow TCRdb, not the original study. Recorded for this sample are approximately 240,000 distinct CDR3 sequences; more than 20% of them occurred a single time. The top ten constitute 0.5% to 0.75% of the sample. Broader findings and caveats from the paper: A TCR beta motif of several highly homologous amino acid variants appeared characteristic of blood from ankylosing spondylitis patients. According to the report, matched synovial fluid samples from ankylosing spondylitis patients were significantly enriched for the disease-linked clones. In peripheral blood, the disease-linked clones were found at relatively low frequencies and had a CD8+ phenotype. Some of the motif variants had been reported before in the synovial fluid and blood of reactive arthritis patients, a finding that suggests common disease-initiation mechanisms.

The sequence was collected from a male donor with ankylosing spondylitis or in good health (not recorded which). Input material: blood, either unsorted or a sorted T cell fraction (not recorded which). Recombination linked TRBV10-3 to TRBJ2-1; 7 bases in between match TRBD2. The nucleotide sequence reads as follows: TGTGCCATCAGCCGAGGTTCACTAGCGAGTTCCTACAATGAGCAGTTCTTC. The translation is CAISRGSLASSYNEQFF.